Presented here are 14 T cell receptor beta chains from one specimen sequenced in a study of shared clonotypes between healthy human individuals. The data were produced by immunoSEQ multiplex PCR, yet TCRdb's version contains in-frame clones alone and is incomplete. The sample consists of about 2.4 million clones, just over 90% of them appearing once. The sample comprised naive CD4+ T cells sorted from blood. Subset described: CD45RA+ positively selected. The receptors originated from a man younger than 35 in good health.

This clone appeared a single time. The chain employs TRBV18 and TRBJ2-7; 9 positions agree with TRBD1. CDR3 length equals 14 residues. The J segment lost 5 bases and the V segment lost 3 bases, leaving 5 bases of the junction unmatched. The germline V gene encodes CDR1 KGHSH and CDR2 LQKENI. In DNA, the CDR3 is TGTGCCAGCTCACCCAGGACAGGGGATCACGAGCAGTACTTC. Protein product: CASSPRTGDHEQYF.

On this clone itself: The junction does not match germline at one end; this may be a read error. The gene calls are TRBV5-1 and TRBJ2-5; D unclear. Germline loops: CDR1 SGHRS, CDR2 YFSETQ. This CDR3 comprises 14 residues. The CDR3 protein is CASSLATQKHPGDF. CDR3 DNA sequence: TGCGCCAGCAGCTTGGCAACTCAGAAACACCCTGGGGACTTC.

The rearrangement joins TRBV20-1 to TRBJ1-2; D is unclear. With 8 bases removed from V and 7 bases from J, the gap between germline ends came to 14 bases. Per the germline V gene, CDR1 is DFQATT and CDR2 is SNEGSKA (reference sequence). The CDR3 sequence is 11 residues long. CDR3 DNA sequence: TGCAGTAAAGCACGAGTGGGTGGCTACACCTTC. It encodes CSKARVGGYTF.

The CDR3 protein is CASRQGASEKLFF. CDR3 nucleotides: TGTGCCAGCCGACAGGGGGCAAGTGAAAAACTGTTTTTT. The V call is TRBV28, the J call TRBJ1-4; TRBD1 matches 10 bases. Trimming cost V 8 bases and J 7 bases; bases outside gene matches: 4. This CDR3 has 13 amino acids. Germline V gives CDR1 MDHEN, CDR2 SYDVKM.

The rearrangement uses TRBV5-6 and TRBJ2-7; D call uncertain. Germline assignment: CDR1 SGHDT and CDR2 YYEEEE. This CDR3 is built from 12 residues. Trimming took off 1 base at V and 4 bases at J, with 6 bases between the two ends. CDR3 coding DNA: TGTGCCAGCAGCTTGTGGCGGTACGAGCAGTACTTC. Its translation: CASSLWRYEQYF.

This rearrangement joins TRBV27 to TRBJ1-2; D remains unclear. The CDR3 contains 14 residues. V lost 2 bases and J 2 bases, leaving 9 bases between the germline ends. The germline CDR1 and CDR2 sequences are MNHEY and SMNVEV (reference sequence). CDR3 region: CASSLKGWNYGYTF. CDR3 bases: TGTGCCAGCAGTTTAAAAGGATGGAACTATGGCTACACCTTC.

Comment on this clone: This specimen includes other DNA sequences encoding the same CDR3. The chain carries TRBV28 and TRBJ2-3; no firm D call. With 3 bases removed from V and 3 bases from J, the gap between germline ends came to 4 bases. The CDR3 consists of 12 residues. Germline V CDR1 and CDR2: MDHEN, SYDVKM. This CDR3 is CASSLRTDTQYF. The DNA of the CDR3 is TGTGCCAGCAGTTTGAGGACAGATACGCAGTATTTT.

The table lists this clone with a count of one. The V call is TRBV28, the J call TRBJ1-2; no reliable D call. Germline V gene data show CDR1 as MDHEN and CDR2 as SYDVKM. Trimming cost V 10 bases and J 3 bases, with 9 bases left between them. This CDR3 has 11 residues. Here the CDR3 reads CATSMDYGYTF. CDR3 coding DNA: TGTGCCACAAGTATGGACTATGGCTACACCTTC.

Written as DNA, the CDR3 is TGCGCCAGCAGTGAGCCCCCGGGACACCTGCTTTCATATAGCAATCAGCCCCAGCATTTT. It yields the protein CASSEPPGHLLSYSNQPQHF. This rearrangement joins TRBV10-2 to TRBJ1-5; D is perhaps TRBD1 (6 bases). Germline CDR1 is WSHSY and CDR2 is SAAADI. This CDR3 region has 20 residues. Between the trimmed V and J ends, which lost 2 bases and 0 bases, there was a span of 23 bases.

This chain connects TRBV19 to TRBJ1-5, with D perhaps TRBD1 (6 bases). Trimming left V 10 bases short and J 2 bases short, with 9 bases between. Germline V gives CDR1 LNHDA, CDR2 SQIVND (reference sequence). This CDR3 spans 12 amino acids. Here the CDR3 reads CATSGGNQPQHF. DNA for the CDR3: TGTGCCACTTCAGGGGGCAATCAGCCCCAGCATTTT.

In regard to this clone: Other DNA sequences in this specimen translate into the identical CDR3. CDR3 protein: CAISGVNSPLHF. CDR3 DNA: TGTGCCATCAGTGGAGTAAATTCACCCCTCCACTTT. The chain employs TRBV10-3 and TRBJ1-6; D remains ambiguous. With 4 bases removed from V and 7 bases from J, the gap between germline ends came to 5 bases. This CDR3 has 12 residues. Germline-derived CDR1 and CDR2 are ENHRY and SYGVKD.

This chain links TRBV5-5 with TRBJ1-1; 9 bases are a match to TRBD1. Germline V gene lookup returns CDR1 SGHKS and CDR2 YYEKEE (reference sequence). The length of the CDR3 is 15 residues. Losses at the gene ends were 4 bases for V and 0 bases for J; bases not matched to a gene: 4. In DNA form, the CDR3 reads TGTGCCAGCAGCCTACAGGGGGCGGTGAACACTGAAGCTTTCTTT. It translates to CASSLQGAVNTEAFF.

The chain uses TRBV30 and TRBJ2-1; no definite D call. Germline CDR1 reads GTSNPN; CDR2 reads SVGIG (reference sequence). V dropped 0 bases and J dropped 0 bases, with 6 bases sitting between them. CDR3 length: 14 residues. The CDR3 nucleotides read TGTGCCTGGAGTGTTTCCCTCTCCTACAATGAGCAGTTCTTC. This translates into CAWSVSLSYNEQFF.

The V call is TRBV11-3, the J call TRBJ2-4; TRBD2 might be the D (7 bases). Per the germline V gene, CDR1 is SGHNT and CDR2 is YENEEA. The CDR3 extends over 15 amino acids. Trimming removed 0 bases from V and 6 bases from J, with 12 bases in between. Written as DNA, the CDR3 is TGTGCCAGCAGCTTAGAGGGGGGGCCGGGAAACATTCAGTACTTC. Residues: CASSLEGGPGNIQYF.